This record covers a single TCR beta chain. No antigen is known for it. This sample was taken from a study of siplizumab effects on memory and regulatory T cells. Study results and caveats: Apparently key alloresponse contributors, naive T cells also seemed more diverse than memory cells. Mappable alloreactive CD4+ clones were on average around 67% Treg-derived with siplizumab, around 30% in controls.

V was clipped by 6 bases and J by 4 bases; unmatched bases: 8. Germline V lookup: CDR1 MNHEY, CDR2 SVGAGI. This CDR3 contains 15 residues. The assay covered some 100,000 TCR templates per sample. Sequencing used immunoSEQ multiplex PCR; TCRdb keeps in-frame clones, though not all of them. The table lists under 85,000 clones, 75% to 90% of them singletons. The TCR comes from a human donor in good health. V is TRBV6-5 and J is TRBJ2-1; 8 bases are a match to TRBD2. The specimen sequenced was Tregs sorted from blood. The CDR3 is CASSRPGLVYNEQFF. The CDR3, as DNA: TGTGCCAGCAGCCGACCGGGACTAGTTTACAATGAGCAGTTCTTC.